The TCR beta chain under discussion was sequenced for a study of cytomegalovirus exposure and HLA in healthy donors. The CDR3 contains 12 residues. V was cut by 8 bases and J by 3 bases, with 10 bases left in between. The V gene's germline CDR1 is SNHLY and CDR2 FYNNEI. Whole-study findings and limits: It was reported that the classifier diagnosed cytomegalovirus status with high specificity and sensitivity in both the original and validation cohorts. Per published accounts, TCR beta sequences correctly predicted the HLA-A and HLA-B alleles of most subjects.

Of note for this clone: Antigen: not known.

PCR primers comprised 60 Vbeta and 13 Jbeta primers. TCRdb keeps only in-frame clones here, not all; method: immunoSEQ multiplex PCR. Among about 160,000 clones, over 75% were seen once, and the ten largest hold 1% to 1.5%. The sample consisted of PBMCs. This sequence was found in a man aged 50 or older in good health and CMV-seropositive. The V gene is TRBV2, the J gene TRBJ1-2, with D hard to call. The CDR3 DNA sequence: TGTGCCAGCGGAGGGAGATACTATGGCTACACCTTC. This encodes CASGGRYYGYTF.